This T cell receptor (beta chain) was identified in a study of T cell clonality in common variable immunodeficiency. Study-wide findings and caveats: Common variable immunodeficiency TCR beta sequences reportedly had fewer deletions and N-nucleotide insertions. CVID subjects shared fewer TCRbeta clones than healthy controls did.

Germline lookup yields CDR1 SGHVS and CDR2 FQNEAQ. This CDR3 is 16 amino acids long. Trimming shortened V by 5 bases and J by 0 bases, and 14 bases separated the two germline ends. Generated by immunoSEQ multiplex PCR, the TCRdb table keeps only in-frame clones and is missing some. Singletons are absent from the sample, which has around 50,000 clones. Many counts were recorded for this clone. The target antigen is unknown. The missing CDR3 end, 3 residues past where the read stops, is filled in from the germline J gene. The receptor was derived from a person aged 18 to 75 in good health. The sample consisted of peripheral blood mononuclear cells. The chain combines TRBV7-8 with TRBJ2-1; the D gene is possibly TRBD2 (5 bases). This CDR3 is CASSGGAANSYNEQFF. CDR3 DNA, as far as it was read: TGTGCCAGCAGCGGTGGAGCGGCCAACTCCTACAATGAG.